A single T cell receptor beta chain is shown here with its context. As processed by the authors: Amplification from reference gene primers served as the basis for estimated nucleated cell counts. The table came from immunoSEQ multiplex PCR; TCRdb's copy has only in-frame clones and leaves some out. The DNA gave D and trimming, while V, J and clone size come from that table. The table shows under 150,000 clones, with over 75% occurring only once. This sample is part of a study of blood T cell repertoires in COVID-19. Whole-study context: Acute and convalescent COVID-19 samples came from the United States, Italy and Spain. Sample material is recorded as cDNA or gDNA derived from T cells, B-cell-depleted T cells, or PBMCs.

CDR1 and CDR2 from the germline V gene are SQVTM and ANQGSEA. The CDR3 runs to 12 residues. V dropped 3 bases and J dropped 6 bases, with 8 bases sitting between them. The sequence was collected from a man aged 80 or over with acute or convalescent COVID-19. The sample comprised peripheral blood. The chain couples TRBV29-1 to TRBJ2-2; D is perhaps TRBD1 (6 bases). The CDR3 DNA follows: TGCAGCGTTGACACAGGGTCCGGGGAGCTGTTTTTT. Residues: CSVDTGSGELFF.